This T cell receptor beta chain came from a study of shared clonotypes between healthy human individuals. Data came from immunoSEQ multiplex PCR; TCRdb stores just in-frame clones and leaves some out. The table has about 580,000 clones, 98% seen once. It was CD45RO-negative cells, positively selected for CCR7, that made up naive CD8 cells, with terminally differentiated effector memory CD45RA+ cells excluded. A single count supports this clone. Germline CDR1 is SNHLY and CDR2 is FYNNEI. The CDR3 sequence is 16 residues long. The J segment lost 5 bases and the V segment lost 2 bases, leaving 7 bases of the junction unmatched.

This TCR derives from a man younger than 40 in good health. V is TRBV2 and J is TRBJ2-1; 9 nucleotides line up with TRBD2. Source material: naive CD8+ T cells sorted from blood. CDR3 protein: CASSEQLAGPHNEQFF. For the CDR3, the DNA is TGTGCCAGCAGTGAACAGCTAGCGGGACCACACAATGAGCAGTTCTTC.